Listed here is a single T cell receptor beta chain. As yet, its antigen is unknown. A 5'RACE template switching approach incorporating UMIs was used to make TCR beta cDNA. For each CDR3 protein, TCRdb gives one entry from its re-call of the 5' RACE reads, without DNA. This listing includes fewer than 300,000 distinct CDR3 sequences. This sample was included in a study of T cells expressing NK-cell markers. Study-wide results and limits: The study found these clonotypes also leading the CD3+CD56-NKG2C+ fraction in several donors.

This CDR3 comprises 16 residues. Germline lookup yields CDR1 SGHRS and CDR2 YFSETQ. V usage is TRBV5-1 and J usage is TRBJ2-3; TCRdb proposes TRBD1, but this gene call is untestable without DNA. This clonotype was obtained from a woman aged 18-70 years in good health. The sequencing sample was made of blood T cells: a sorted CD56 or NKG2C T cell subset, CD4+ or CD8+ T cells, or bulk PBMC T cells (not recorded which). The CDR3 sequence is CASSSRTGGSTDTQYF.